This TCR beta chain was profiled in a study of T cells in localized non-small cell lung cancer. About this clone: The target antigen is unknown.

Germline loops: CDR1 SGDLS, CDR2 YYNGEE. The CDR3 runs to 12 residues. Trimming left V 5 bases short and J 2 bases short, with 8 bases between. Profiled with immunoSEQ multiplex PCR; TCRdb holds only in-frame clones, not every one. The sample has 2,500 to 3,000 clones; roughly 29% are singletons. Study-wide results and limits: Adjacent uninvolved lung had the highest clonality, suggesting focused antigen responses. Researchers found a median approximately 55 of the top 100 tumor clones in adjacent lung. Investigators sequenced only a single tumor region, leaving heterogeneity possible. Longer overall survival was associated with a higher density of T cells in the blood.

The rearrangement links TRBV9 to TRBJ2-7; D is uncertain. Sequencing was performed on lung tumor tissue, taken before any cancer treatment. The source is a woman aged 40-70 years with stage III lung adenocarcinoma. The CDR3 sequence: CASSSQAYEQYF. The CDR3 DNA reads as TGTGCCAGCAGTTCTCAGGCCTACGAGCAGTACTTC.